This entry is about one T cell receptor beta chain. The study recruited people aged roughly 18 to 100 years across more than 20 US areas. Cohort 3 recovered donors had two negative PCRs, clearance, or symptom resolution. These data originate in a study of blood T cell repertoires in COVID-19. Study overall: From T cells, B-cell-depleted T cells, or PBMCs came the material, which was cDNA or gDNA.

The method was immunoSEQ multiplex PCR; TCRdb's version includes in-frame clones alone and lacks a portion of them. The table includes over 200,000 clones, 70% to 90% detected once. Germline CDR1 KGHSH, CDR2 LQKENI. The CDR3 extends over 15 amino acids. V lost 6 bases to trimming and J lost 5 bases, with 20 bases between them. The V call is TRBV18, the J call TRBJ2-7, with a possible D match to TRBD1 (6 bases). The sequenced material came from PBMCs or T cells enriched from blood (not recorded which). The sequence derives from a man aged 25 to 45 who had recovered from COVID-19. In DNA form, the CDR3 reads TGTGCCAGCTCGACCCCCAACCAGGGGTTCCACGAGCAGTACTTC. Translation: CASSTPNQGFHEQYF. The complete variable domain, with remaining parts taken from reference TRBV18 and TRBJ2-7, reads NAGVMQNPRHLVRRRGQEARLRCSPMKGHSHVYWYRQLPEEGLKFMVYLQKENIIDESGMPKERFSAEFPKEGPSILRIQQVVRGDSAAYFCASSTPNQGFHEQYFGPGTRLTVT.